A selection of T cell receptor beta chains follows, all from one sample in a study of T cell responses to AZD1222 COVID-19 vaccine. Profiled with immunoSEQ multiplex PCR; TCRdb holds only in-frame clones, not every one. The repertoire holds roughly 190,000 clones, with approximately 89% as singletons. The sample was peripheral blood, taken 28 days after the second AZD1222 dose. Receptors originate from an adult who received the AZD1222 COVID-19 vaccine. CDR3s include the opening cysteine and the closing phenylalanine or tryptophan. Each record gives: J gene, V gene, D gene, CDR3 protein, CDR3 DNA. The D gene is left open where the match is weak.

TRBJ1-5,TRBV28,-,CASKRLATEGMWPQHF,TGTGCCAGCAAGAGACTGGCGACAGAGGGGATGTGGCCCCAGCATTTT
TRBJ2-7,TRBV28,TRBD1,CASSSGQGFDEQYF,TGTGCCAGCAGTTCTGGACAGGGTTTCGACGAGCAGTACTTC
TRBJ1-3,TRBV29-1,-,CSVLQVNGNTIYF,TGCAGCGTTCTTCAGGTTAACGGAAACACCATATATTTT
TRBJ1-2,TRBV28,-,CASSIMPGSGGHYGYTF,TGTGCCAGCAGTATCATGCCGGGGAGCGGGGGTCACTATGGCTACACCTTC
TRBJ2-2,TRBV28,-,CASSFEGLGTGELFF,TGTGCCAGCAGTTTTGAGGGGCTAGGCACCGGGGAGCTGTTTTTT
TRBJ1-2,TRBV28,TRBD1,CATQGGSNYGYTF,TGTGCCACCCAGGGGGGGTCTAACTATGGCTACACCTTC
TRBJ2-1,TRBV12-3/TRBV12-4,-,CASSLGLYNEQFF,TGTGCCAGCAGTTTAGGCTTGTACAATGAGCAGTTCTTC
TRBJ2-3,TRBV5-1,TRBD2,CASSDSAGGADTQYF,TGCGCCAGCAGCGATTCGGCGGGAGGGGCAGATACGCAGTATTTT
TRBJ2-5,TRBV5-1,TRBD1,CASSRIALTGWGETQYF,TGCGCCAGCAGCCGGATAGCATTGACAGGGTGGGGAGAGACCCAGTACTTC
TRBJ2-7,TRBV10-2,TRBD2,CASKLAGAYEQYF,TGCGCCAGCAAACTAGCGGGAGCGTACGAGCAGTACTTC
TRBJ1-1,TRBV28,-,CASSSLKGKNTEAFF,TGTGCCAGCAGTTCCCTTAAGGGGAAGAACACTGAAGCTTTCTTT
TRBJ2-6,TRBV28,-,CASSYHSGANVLTF,TGTGCCAGCAGCTACCACTCTGGGGCCAACGTCCTGACTTTC
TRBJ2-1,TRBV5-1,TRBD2,CASSIGTSGRDEQFF,TGCGCCAGCAGCATTGGGACTAGCGGGAGAGATGAGCAGTTCTTC